The table lists the clone carrying this TCR beta chain with a few counts. Its target is unknown. The repertoire was sequenced with immunoSEQ multiplex PCR; TCRdb's copy has only in-frame clones and lacks some. Of some 100,000 clones listed, around 92% are singletons. These data are taken from a study of siplizumab effects on memory and regulatory T cells. Notes on the study in general: The drug siplizumab significantly decreased the alloreactive sequences that could be traced to unstimulated CD4+ memory cells. Assignment of a naive or memory phenotype failed for roughly 75-97% of the proliferating CD4+ or CD8+ clones.

The CDR3 spans 13 residues. V dropped 4 bases and J dropped 2 bases, with 9 bases sitting between them. Per germline, CDR1 GTSNPN and CDR2 SVGIG (reference sequence). The receptor comes from a human donor in good health. Sequencing was performed on Tregs sorted from blood. The V and J genes are TRBV30 and TRBJ1-3; D is uncertain. Here the CDR3 reads CAWNPPPGNTIYF. The CDR3 nucleotides are TGTGCCTGGAATCCTCCGCCTGGAAACACCATATATTTT.